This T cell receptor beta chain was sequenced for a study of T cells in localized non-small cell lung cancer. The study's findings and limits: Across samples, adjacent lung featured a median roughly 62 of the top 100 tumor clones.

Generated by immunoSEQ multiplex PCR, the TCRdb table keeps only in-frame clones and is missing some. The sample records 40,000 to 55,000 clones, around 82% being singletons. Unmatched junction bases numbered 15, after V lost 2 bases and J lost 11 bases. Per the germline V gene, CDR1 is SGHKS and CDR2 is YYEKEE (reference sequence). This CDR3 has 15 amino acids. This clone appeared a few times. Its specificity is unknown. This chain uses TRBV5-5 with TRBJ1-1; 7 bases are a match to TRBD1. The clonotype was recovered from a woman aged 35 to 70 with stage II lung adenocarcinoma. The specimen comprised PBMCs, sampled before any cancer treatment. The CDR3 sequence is CASSFIKGAEVYAFF. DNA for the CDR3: TGTGCCAGCAGCTTTATAAAGGGGGCGGAAGTCTATGCTTTCTTT.